Below, one T cell receptor beta chain is given with its context. Profiled with immunoSEQ multiplex PCR; TCRdb holds only in-frame clones, not every one. The sample comprises about 170,000 clones, about nine tenths of which are singletons, and approximately 3% rests with the top ten. The record originates from a study of T cell responses to AZD1222 COVID-19 vaccine. This CDR3 spans 17 amino acids. In germline, CDR1 is SGHKS, CDR2 YYEKEE (reference sequence). V shed 3 bases and J 1 base; nucleotides not matched to a gene: 8. This chain uses TRBV5-5 with TRBJ2-5, with 11 nucleotides matching TRBD2. The receptor's source is an adult in good health. Sample: peripheral blood, taken on day 0 of AZD1222 vaccination. The CDR3 protein is CASSWGWLAGGQETQYF. The CDR3 DNA is TGTGCCAGCAGCTGGGGTTGGCTAGCGGGGGGCCAAGAGACCCAGTACTTC.